This record concerns one T cell receptor (beta chain) sequence. Its antigen is undetermined. Expansion of antigen-specific CD4+ T cells with viral peptide pools was carried out by the ViraFEST assay before sequencing. CD4+ T cell isolation took place after about 11 days of culture. PCR showed that the person got SARS-CoV-2 infection at some point between March and December 2020. Each participant was administered two doses of either the BNT162b2 or the mRNA-1273 vaccine. Here immunoSEQ multiplex PCR was the method, and the copy in TCRdb shows in-frame clones only, minus some. The sample shows 14,000 or so clones, around 84% of them seen only once. The data are from a study of vaccination effects on CD4 cells after COVID-19. Background on the study: Following the second dose by a median of 72 days, the post-vaccine samples were obtained. Study results and limitations: The study enrolled few convalescent patients and sampled no early post-infection timepoints.

This sequence originates from a human donor who had a prior SARS-CoV-2 infection. Specimen: CD4+ T cells from PBMCs cultured with HCoV-NL63 spike peptides, collected after COVID-19 vaccination.

CDR3 amino acids: CASSPDPTGKETQYF. CDR3 sequence (DNA): TGTGCCAGCAGCCCGGATCCGACAGGGAAGGAGACCCAGTACTTC. The rearrangement uses TRBV5-4 and TRBJ2-5; 7 bases match TRBD1. From germline, CDR1 is SGHNT and CDR2 YYREEE (reference sequence). Trimming at V came to 4 bases and at J to 5 bases, leaving 11 bases not matched to a gene. The CDR3 runs 15 residues.